This T cell receptor (beta chain) was recovered during a study of control samples from healthy donors and cancer patients. Generated by immunoSEQ multiplex PCR, the TCRdb table keeps only in-frame clones and is missing some. The table includes about 130,000 clones, nearly 90% detected once. The CDR3 has 12 residues. Trimming cost V 0 bases and J 3 bases, with 4 bases left between them. Per the germline V gene, CDR1 is SGHNT and CDR2 is YYREEE (reference sequence). This clonotype was sampled from a man over 45 in good health. The sample comprised blood. The chain recombines TRBV5-4 with TRBJ2-7; the D is unclear. In DNA, the CDR3 is TGTGCCAGCAGCTTGGAACACTACGAGCAGTACTTC. Translated: CASSLEHYEQYF.